This is a list of T cell receptor beta chains from one sample in a study of blood T cell repertoires in COVID-19. Measured with immunoSEQ multiplex PCR; TCRdb has only the in-frame clones, and not every one. The table shows under 350,000 clones, with 80% to 90% occurring only once. Sequencing was done on a sample of PBMCs or T cells enriched from blood (not recorded which). Receptors originate from a woman in her 40s with acute COVID-19. CDR3s include the opening cysteine and the closing phenylalanine or tryptophan. Fields, in order: V gene, clone size, J gene, D gene, CDR3 protein, CDR3 DNA. The D gene is left open where the match is weak. Some rows have no size entry. The others give once, few or many, or a class for an expanded clone.

v_call: TRBV7-2; clone_size: -; j_call: TRBJ2-7; d_call: -; cdr3_aa: CASSSVRDYEQYF; cdr3_nt: TGTGCCAGCAGCTCCGTTCGGGACTACGAGCAGTACTTC
v_call: TRBV7-2; clone_size: -; j_call: TRBJ1-6; d_call: -; cdr3_aa: CASSPGGLNSPLHF; cdr3_nt: TGTGCCAGCAGCCCTGGAGGCCTTAATTCACCCCTCCACTTT
v_call: TRBV5-1; clone_size: -; j_call: TRBJ2-5; d_call: -; cdr3_aa: CASSFETVWETQYF; cdr3_nt: TGCGCCAGCAGCTTCGAGACAGTGTGGGAGACCCAGTACTTC
v_call: TRBV7-2; clone_size: -; j_call: TRBJ1-2; d_call: -; cdr3_aa: CASSFDSSDGYTF; cdr3_nt: TGTGCCAGCAGCTTTGACAGCAGCGATGGCTACACCTTC
v_call: TRBV28; clone_size: -; j_call: TRBJ1-5; d_call: -; cdr3_aa: CASSLSGQLDQPQHF; cdr3_nt: TGTGCCAGCAGTTTATCCGGACAGCTGGATCAGCCCCAGCATTTT
v_call: TRBV5-4; clone_size: -; j_call: TRBJ2-3; d_call: TRBD2; cdr3_aa: CASSLFTLAGTFTDTQYF; cdr3_nt: TGTGCCAGCAGCTTGTTCACCCTAGCGGGGACTTTCACAGATACGCAGTATTTT
v_call: TRBV12-3/TRBV12-4; clone_size: -; j_call: TRBJ1-2; d_call: TRBD1; cdr3_aa: CASSARDRAFGTF; cdr3_nt: TGTGCCAGCAGTGCCCGGGACAGGGCGTTTGGAACCTTC
v_call: TRBV3-1/TRBV3-2; clone_size: few; j_call: TRBJ2-3; d_call: TRBD2; cdr3_aa: CASSLTSGTDTQYF; cdr3_nt: TGTGCCAGCAGCTTGACTAGCGGCACAGATACGCAGTATTTT
v_call: TRBV29-1; clone_size: -; j_call: TRBJ2-7; d_call: -; cdr3_aa: CSVRSETPSSYEQYF; cdr3_nt: TGCAGCGTTAGGTCCGAGACTCCCAGCAGCTACGAGCAGTACTTC
v_call: TRBV28; clone_size: -; j_call: TRBJ1-2; d_call: TRBD1; cdr3_aa: CASSPSLGSGTDYGYTF; cdr3_nt: TGTGCCAGCAGTCCTAGTCTGGGATCCGGGACAGACTATGGCTACACCTTC
v_call: TRBV7-2; clone_size: -; j_call: TRBJ2-5; d_call: -; cdr3_aa: CASSFRGHVQETQYF; cdr3_nt: TGTGCCAGCAGCTTTCGCGGCCACGTCCAAGAGACCCAGTACTTC
v_call: TRBV5-1; clone_size: -; j_call: TRBJ2-3; d_call: TRBD1; cdr3_aa: CASSLGAGTASTDTQYF; cdr3_nt: TGCGCCAGCAGCTTGGGGGCCGGGACAGCAAGCACAGATACGCAGTATTTT
v_call: TRBV14; clone_size: -; j_call: TRBJ1-2; d_call: -; cdr3_aa: CASSQDLGANYGYTF; cdr3_nt: TGTGCCAGCAGCCAAGATCTGGGGGCCAACTATGGCTACACCTTC
v_call: TRBV15; clone_size: -; j_call: TRBJ1-4; d_call: -; cdr3_aa: CATSNPTGGEATNEKLFF; cdr3_nt: TGTGCCACCAGCAACCCAACAGGAGGGGAGGCAACTAATGAAAAACTGTTTTTT
v_call: TRBV2; clone_size: -; j_call: TRBJ2-2; d_call: TRBD2; cdr3_aa: CASKPGLAPGELFF; cdr3_nt: TGTGCCAGCAAACCGGGACTAGCCCCCGGGGAGCTGTTTTTT